Sequencing of this T cell receptor (beta chain) was carried out in a study of T cell clonality in common variable immunodeficiency. This clone was observed many times. With the read ending 3 residues before the CDR3 end, the germline J gene is used to fill in that end. The CDR3 spans 14 residues. From germline, CDR1 is SGHRS and CDR2 YFSETQ. The junction had 6 bases not matched to a gene; V was cut back by 5 bases and J by 2 bases. Sequencing input was equivalent genomic DNA from CVID and controls. Clones were read by immunoSEQ multiplex PCR, and TCRdb kept only the in-frame ones, dropping some. In total the sample includes approximately 58,000 clones, none of them seen once.

The sample taken for sequencing was peripheral blood mononuclear cells. The chain couples TRBV5-1 to TRBJ2-5; 7 bases agree with TRBD1. This clonotype was obtained from a person aged 18 to 75 in good health. This CDR3 is CASRRTGEQETQYF. Incomplete CDR3 DNA: TGCGCCAGCAGGCGGACAGGAGAACAAGAGACC.